This TCR beta chain was found in a study of tumor-infiltrating lymphocytes in primary liver carcinoma. Study background: The study enrolled male and female patients aged 30 to 69 years. The tumors ranged from roughly 4 to 10 cm across and fell within stage T1-T3 N0M0.

Findings and limits, study-wide: It was in tumors, not blood, that the top-250-clone fraction was significantly higher (p = 0.039).

A primer in the constant region served to generate TCR beta cDNA from 500 ng of total RNA. ARM-PCR, slightly modified, supplied the TCR beta libraries through three nested multiplex PCR rounds. TRBV1-TRBV30 forward primers paired with a C-beta reverse primer were used in the first two PCR rounds, which ran around 10 cycles each. TCRdb re-derived calls from the multiplex PCR reads in MiXCR, one entry per CDR3 protein. The data show tens of thousands of distinct CDR3 sequences, with 69% seen just once and around 24% held by the top ten. Trimming pared 5 bases from V and 2 bases from J, leaving 13 bases between. This CDR3 contains 14 residues. Germline CDR1 and CDR2: SGHAT and FQNNGV. Investigators took RNA and DNA out together from roughly 21-30 mg of unsorted bulk tissue. With chronic HBV infection, the patients were also treatment-naive. With respect to this clonotype: As yet, its antigen is unknown.

The rearrangement links TRBV11-2 to TRBJ2-7, with TRBD2 as a possible D gene (5 bases). Sequenced: tumor-adjacent normal liver tissue. The TCR originated in a man between 35 and 55 years old with primary liver carcinoma and hepatitis B virus infection. In nucleotides, the CDR3 is TGTGCCAGCAGCATAACCGACGGGGCCTACGAGCAGTACTTC. Its translation: CASSITDGAYEQYF.